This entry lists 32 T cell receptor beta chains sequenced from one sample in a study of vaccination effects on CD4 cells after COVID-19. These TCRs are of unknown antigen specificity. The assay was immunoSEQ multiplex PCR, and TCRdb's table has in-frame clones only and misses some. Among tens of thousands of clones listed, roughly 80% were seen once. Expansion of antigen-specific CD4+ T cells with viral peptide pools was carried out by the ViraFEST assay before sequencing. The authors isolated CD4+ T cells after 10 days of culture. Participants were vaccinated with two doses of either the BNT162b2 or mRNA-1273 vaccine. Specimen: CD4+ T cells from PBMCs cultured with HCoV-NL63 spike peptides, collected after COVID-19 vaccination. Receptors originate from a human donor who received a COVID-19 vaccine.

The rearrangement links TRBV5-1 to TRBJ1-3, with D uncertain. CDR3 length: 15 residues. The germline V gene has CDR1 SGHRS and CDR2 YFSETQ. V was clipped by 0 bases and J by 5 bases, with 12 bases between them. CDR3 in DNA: TGCGCCAGCAGCTTGGTCGTCGGGGAGAGAAACACCATATATTTT. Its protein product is CASSLVVGERNTIYF.

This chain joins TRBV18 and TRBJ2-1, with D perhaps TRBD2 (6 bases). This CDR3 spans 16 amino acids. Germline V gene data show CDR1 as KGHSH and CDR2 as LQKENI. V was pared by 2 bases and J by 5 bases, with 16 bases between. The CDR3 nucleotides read TGTGCCAGCTCACCAAAATTCTCCGGGGGTAACAATGAGCAGTTCTTC. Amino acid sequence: CASSPKFSGGNNEQFF. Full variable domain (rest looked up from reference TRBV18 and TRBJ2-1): NAGVMQNPRHLVRRRGQEARLRCSPMKGHSHVYWYRQLPEEGLKFMVYLQKENIIDESGMPKERFSAEFPKEGPSILRIQQVVRGDSAAYFCASSPKFSGGNNEQFFGPGTRLTVL.

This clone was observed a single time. CDR3 sequence reads: CASSQNSRPSNPNYGYTF. DNA of the CDR3: TGTGCCAGCAGCCAAAATTCCCGACCCAGCAATCCTAACTATGGCTACACCTTC. The chain links TRBV3-1 (or the pseudogene TRBV3-2) to TRBJ1-2; D gene ambiguous. Per the germline V gene, CDR1 is LGHDT and CDR2 is YNNKEL (reference sequence). V shed 2 bases and J shed 0 bases, with 19 bases lying between them. This CDR3 contains 18 residues.

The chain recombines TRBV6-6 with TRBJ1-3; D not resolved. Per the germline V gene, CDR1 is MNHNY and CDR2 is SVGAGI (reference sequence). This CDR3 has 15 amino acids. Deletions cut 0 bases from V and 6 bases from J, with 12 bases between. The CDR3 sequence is CASSYSSNGENTIYF. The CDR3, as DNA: TGTGCCAGCAGTTACTCTTCCAACGGGGAAAACACCATATATTTT.

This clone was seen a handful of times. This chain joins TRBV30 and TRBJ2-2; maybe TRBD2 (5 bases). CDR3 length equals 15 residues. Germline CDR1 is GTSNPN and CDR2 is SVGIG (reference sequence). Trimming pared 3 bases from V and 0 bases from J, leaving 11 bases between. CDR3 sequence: CAWSALGANTGELFF. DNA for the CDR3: TGTGCCTGGAGCGCTCTCGGGGCGAACACCGGGGAGCTGTTTTTT. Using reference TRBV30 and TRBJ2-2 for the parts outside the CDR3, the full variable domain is SQTIHQWPATLVQPVGSPLSLECTVEGTSNPNLYWYRQAAGRGLQLLFYSVGIGQISSEVPQNLSASRPQDRQFILSSKKLLLSDSGFYLCAWSALGANTGELFFGEGSRLTVL.

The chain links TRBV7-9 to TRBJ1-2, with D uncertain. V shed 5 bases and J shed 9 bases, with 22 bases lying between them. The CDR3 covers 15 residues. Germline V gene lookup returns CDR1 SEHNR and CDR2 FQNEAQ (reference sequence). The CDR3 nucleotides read TGTGCCAGCAGCCATGAGGGCTTGGGCCACAAGAGCTACACCTTC. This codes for CASSHEGLGHKSYTF. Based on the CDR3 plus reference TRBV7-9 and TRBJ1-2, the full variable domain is DTGVSQNPRHKITKRGQNVTFRCDPISEHNRLYWYRQTLGQGPEFLTYFQNEAQLEKSRLLSDRFSAERPKGSFSTLEIQRTEQGDSAMYLCASSHEGLGHKSYTFGSGTRLTVV.

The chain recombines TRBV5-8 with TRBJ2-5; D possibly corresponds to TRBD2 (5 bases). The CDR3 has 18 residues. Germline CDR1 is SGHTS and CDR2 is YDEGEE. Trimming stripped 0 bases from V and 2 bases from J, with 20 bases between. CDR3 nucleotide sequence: TGTGCCAGCAGCTTGGGCCTGAGCCAGCGGAACGATCAAGAGACCCAGTACTTC. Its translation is CASSLGLSQRNDQETQYF.

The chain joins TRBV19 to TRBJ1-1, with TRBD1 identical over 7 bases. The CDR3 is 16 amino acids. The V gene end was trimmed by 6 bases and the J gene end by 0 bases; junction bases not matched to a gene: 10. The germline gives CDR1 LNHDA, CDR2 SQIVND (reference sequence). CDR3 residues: CASRDQTGRMNTEAFF. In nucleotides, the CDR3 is TGTGCCAGTAGGGACCAGACAGGGAGGATGAACACTGAAGCTTTCTTT.

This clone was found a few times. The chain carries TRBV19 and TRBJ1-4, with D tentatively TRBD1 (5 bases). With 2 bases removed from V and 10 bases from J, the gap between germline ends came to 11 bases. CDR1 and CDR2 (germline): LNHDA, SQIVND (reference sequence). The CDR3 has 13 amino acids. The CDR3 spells CASSIWGLGKLFF. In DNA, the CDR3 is TGTGCCAGTAGTATATGGGGACTAGGAAAACTGTTTTTT.

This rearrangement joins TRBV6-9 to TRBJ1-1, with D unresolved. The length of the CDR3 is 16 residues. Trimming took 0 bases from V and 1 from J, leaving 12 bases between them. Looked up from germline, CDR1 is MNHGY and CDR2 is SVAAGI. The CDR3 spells CASSYSTPVRNTEAFF. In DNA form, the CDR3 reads TGTGCCAGCAGTTATTCCACTCCAGTCCGGAACACTGAAGCTTTCTTT.

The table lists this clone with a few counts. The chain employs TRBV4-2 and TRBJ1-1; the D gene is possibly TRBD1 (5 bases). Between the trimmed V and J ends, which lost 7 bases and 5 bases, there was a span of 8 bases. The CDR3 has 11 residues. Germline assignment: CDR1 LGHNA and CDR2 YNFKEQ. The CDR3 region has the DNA TGTGCCAGCACGGGGGTTACTGAAGCTTTCTTT. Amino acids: CASTGVTEAFF.

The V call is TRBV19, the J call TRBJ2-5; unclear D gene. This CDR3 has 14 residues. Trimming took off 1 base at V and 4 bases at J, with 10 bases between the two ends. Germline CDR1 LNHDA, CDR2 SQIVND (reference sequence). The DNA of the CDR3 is TGTGCCAGTAGTATAGGGTTGAGACCAGAGACCCAGTACTTC. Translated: CASSIGLRPETQYF.

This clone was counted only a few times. CDR3 sequence (DNA): TGTGCCAGTAGTATAACGGGGAACACTGAAGCTTTCTTT. Translated: CASSITGNTEAFF. The rearrangement links TRBV19 to TRBJ1-1; no definite D call. CDR3 length equals 13 residues. CDR1 is LNHDA and CDR2 is SQIVND in the germline V gene (reference sequence). Deletions cut 2 bases from V and 1 base from J, with 5 bases between.

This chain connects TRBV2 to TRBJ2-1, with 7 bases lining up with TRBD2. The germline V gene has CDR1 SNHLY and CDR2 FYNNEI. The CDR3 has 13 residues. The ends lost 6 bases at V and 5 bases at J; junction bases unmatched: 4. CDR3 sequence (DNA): TGTGCCAGCAGGAGCGGGGAAAACAATGAGCAGTTCTTC. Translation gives CASRSGENNEQFF.

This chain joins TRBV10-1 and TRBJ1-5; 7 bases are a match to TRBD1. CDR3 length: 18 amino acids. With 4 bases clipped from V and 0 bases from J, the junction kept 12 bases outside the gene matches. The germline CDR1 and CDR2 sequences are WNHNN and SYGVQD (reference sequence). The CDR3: CASSASKGQQISNQPQHF. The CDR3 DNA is TGCGCCAGCAGTGCCTCGAAGGGACAGCAAATTAGCAATCAGCCCCAGCATTTT.

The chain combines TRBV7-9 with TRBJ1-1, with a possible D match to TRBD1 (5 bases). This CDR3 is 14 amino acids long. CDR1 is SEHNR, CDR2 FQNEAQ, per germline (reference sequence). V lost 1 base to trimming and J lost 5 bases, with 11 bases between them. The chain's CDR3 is CASSLVSGGTEAFF. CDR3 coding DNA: TGTGCCAGCAGCTTAGTTTCGGGGGGAACTGAAGCTTTCTTT.

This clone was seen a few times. The CDR3 here is CASSYLQERGPTEAFF. CDR3 in DNA: TGCGCCAGCAGTTACCTTCAGGAGCGAGGCCCCACTGAAGCTTTCTTT. The chain combines TRBV10-1 with TRBJ1-1; D unclear. The CDR3 has 16 residues. V was clipped by 5 bases and J by 4 bases, with 20 bases between them. Germline V lookup: CDR1 WNHNN, CDR2 SYGVQD (reference sequence).

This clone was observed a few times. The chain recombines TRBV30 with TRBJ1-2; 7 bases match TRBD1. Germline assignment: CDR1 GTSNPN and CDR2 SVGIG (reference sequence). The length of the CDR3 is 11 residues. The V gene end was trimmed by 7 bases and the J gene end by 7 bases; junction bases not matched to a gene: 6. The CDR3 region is CASGQAGGYTF. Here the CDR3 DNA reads TGTGCCTCCGGACAGGCCGGTGGCTACACCTTC.

The CDR3 DNA follows: TGCGCCAGCAGCTTCCAGGGGACAGGGCGAGATACGCAGTATTTT. This codes for CASSFQGTGRDTQYF. The rearrangement links TRBV5-1 to TRBJ2-3; TRBD1 matches 9 bases. Germline V lookup: CDR1 SGHRS, CDR2 YFSETQ. The CDR3 runs to 15 residues. After removal of 2 bases from V and 5 bases from J, the junction contained 6 bases not matched to a gene.

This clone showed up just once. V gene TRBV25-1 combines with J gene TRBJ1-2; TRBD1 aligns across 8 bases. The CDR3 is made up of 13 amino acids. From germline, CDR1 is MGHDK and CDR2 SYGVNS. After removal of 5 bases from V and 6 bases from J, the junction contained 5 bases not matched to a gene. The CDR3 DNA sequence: TGTGCCAGCAGTCTACAGGGGGGCAATGGCTACACCTTC. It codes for CASSLQGGNGYTF.

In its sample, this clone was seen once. The CDR3 DNA reads TGCGCCAGCAGCTTGCCCGCAGGGAAGAGCACCGGGGAGCTGTTTTTT. Protein sequence: CASSLPAGKSTGELFF. V gene TRBV5-1 combines with J gene TRBJ2-2; TRBD1 is a possible D gene (5 bases). Looked up from germline, CDR1 is SGHRS and CDR2 is YFSETQ. The CDR3 consists of 16 residues. Trimming removed 1 base from V and 4 bases from J, with 14 bases in between.

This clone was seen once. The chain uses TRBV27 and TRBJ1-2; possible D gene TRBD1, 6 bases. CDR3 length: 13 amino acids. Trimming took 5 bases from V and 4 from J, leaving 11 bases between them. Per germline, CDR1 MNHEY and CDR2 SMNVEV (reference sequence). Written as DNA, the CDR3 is TGTGCCAGCAGTCCAGGGGTGATCTATGGCTACACCTTC. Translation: CASSPGVIYGYTF.

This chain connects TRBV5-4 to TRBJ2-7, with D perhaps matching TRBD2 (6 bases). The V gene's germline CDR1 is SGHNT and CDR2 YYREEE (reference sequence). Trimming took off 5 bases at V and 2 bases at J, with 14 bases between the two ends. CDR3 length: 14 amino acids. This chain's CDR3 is CASRPDGGTYEQYF. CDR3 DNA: TGTGCCAGCAGGCCGGATGGAGGGACCTACGAGCAGTACTTC.

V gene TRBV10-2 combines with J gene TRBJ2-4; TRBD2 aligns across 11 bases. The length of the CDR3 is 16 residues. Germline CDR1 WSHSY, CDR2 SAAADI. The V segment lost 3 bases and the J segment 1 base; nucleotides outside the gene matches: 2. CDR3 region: CASSDSGRAAKNIQYF. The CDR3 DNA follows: TGCGCCAGCAGTGATAGCGGGAGGGCGGCCAAAAACATTCAGTACTTC.

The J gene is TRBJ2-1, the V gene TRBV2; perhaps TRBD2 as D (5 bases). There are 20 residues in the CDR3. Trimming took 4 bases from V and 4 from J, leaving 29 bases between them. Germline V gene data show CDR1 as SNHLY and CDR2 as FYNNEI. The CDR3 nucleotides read TGTGCCAGCAGTGTTTTCTTGCATCGATGGGAGCGGAGTAGTTACAATGAGCAGTTCTTC. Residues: CASSVFLHRWERSSYNEQFF.

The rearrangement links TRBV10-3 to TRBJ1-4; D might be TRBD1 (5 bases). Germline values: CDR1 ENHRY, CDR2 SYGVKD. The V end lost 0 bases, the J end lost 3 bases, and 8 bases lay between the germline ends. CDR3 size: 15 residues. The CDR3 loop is CAISESGVPNEKLFF. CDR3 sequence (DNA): TGTGCCATCAGTGAGTCAGGGGTTCCTAATGAAAAACTGTTTTTT.

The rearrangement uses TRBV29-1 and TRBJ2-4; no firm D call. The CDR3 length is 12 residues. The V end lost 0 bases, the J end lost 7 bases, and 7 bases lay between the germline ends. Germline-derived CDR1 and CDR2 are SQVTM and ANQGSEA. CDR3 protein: CSVEEESNIQYF. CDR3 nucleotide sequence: TGCAGCGTTGAAGAGGAAAGTAACATTCAGTACTTC.

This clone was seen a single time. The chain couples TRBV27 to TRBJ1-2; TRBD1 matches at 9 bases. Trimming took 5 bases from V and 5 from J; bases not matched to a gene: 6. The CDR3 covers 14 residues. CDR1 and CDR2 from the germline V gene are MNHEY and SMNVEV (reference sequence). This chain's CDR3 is CASSMGQGGYGYTF. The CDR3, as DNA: TGTGCCAGCAGTATGGGACAGGGAGGGTATGGCTACACCTTC.

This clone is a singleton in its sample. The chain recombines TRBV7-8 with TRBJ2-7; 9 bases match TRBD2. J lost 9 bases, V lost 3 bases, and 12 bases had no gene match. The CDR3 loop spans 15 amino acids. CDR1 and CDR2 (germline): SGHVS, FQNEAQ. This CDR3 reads CASSFRTSESEGQYF. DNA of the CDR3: TGTGCCAGCAGCTTTCGGACTAGCGAGAGCGAAGGGCAGTACTTC. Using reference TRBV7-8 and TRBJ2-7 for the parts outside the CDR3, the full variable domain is GAGVSQSPRYKVAKRGQDVALRCDPISGHVSLFWYQQALGQGPEFLTYFQNEAQLDKSGLPSDRFFAERPEGSVSTLKIQRTQQEDSAVYLCASSFRTSESEGQYFGPGTRLTVT.

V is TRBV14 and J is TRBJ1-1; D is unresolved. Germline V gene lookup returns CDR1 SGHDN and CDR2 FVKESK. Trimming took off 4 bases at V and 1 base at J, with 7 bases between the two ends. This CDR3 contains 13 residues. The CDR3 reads CASSPQGNTEAFF. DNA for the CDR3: TGTGCCAGCAGCCCACAAGGGAACACTGAAGCTTTCTTT.

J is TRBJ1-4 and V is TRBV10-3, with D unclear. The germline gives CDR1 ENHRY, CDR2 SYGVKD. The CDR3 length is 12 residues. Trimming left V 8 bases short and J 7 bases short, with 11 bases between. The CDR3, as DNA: TGTGCCATCTCGGTGATGGGTGAAAAACTGTTTTTT. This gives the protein CAISVMGEKLFF.

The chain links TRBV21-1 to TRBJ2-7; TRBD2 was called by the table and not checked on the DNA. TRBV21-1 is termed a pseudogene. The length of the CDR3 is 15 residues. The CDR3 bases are TGTGCCAGCAGACACACTAGCGGGAGGGCCTCCGAGCAGTACTTC. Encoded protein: CASRHTSGRASEQYF.